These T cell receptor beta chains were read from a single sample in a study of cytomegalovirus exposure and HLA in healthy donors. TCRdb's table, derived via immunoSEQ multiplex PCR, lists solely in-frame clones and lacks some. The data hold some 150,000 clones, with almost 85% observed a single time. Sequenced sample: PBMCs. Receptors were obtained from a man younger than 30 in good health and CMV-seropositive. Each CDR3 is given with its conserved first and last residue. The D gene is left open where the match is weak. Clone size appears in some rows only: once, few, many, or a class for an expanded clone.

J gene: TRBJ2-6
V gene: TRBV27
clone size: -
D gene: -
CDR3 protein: CASSLSAGQHSSGANVLTF
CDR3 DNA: TGTGCCAGCAGTTTATCGGCGGGACAGCATTCTTCTGGGGCCAACGTCCTGACTTTC

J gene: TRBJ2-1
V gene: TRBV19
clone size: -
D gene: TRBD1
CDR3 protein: CASGENRGPYNEQFF
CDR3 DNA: TGTGCCAGTGGAGAAAACAGGGGACCGTACAATGAGCAGTTCTTC

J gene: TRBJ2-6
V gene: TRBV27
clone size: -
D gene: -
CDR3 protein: CASARDGANVLTF
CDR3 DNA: TGTGCCAGTGCGCGCGATGGGGCCAACGTCCTGACTTTC

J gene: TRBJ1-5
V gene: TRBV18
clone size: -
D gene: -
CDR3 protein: CASSPPGTNNQPQHF
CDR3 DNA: TGTGCCAGCTCACCACCGGGCACAAACAATCAGCCCCAGCATTTT

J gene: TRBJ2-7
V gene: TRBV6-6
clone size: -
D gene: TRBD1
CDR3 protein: CASSYSGTGGAEQYF
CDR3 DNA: TGTGCCAGCAGTTACTCGGGGACAGGGGGCGCCGAGCAGTACTTC

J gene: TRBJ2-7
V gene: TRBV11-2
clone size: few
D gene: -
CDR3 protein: CASTLQGEYEQYF
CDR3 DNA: TGTGCCAGCACCCTACAGGGAGAATACGAGCAGTACTTC

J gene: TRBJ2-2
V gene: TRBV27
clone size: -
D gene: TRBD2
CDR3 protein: CASSTPATSLTGELFF
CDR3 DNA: TGTGCCAGCAGTACGCCGGCGACTAGCCTAACCGGGGAGCTGTTTTTT

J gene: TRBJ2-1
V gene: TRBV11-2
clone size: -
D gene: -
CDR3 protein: CASRFSPTISSYNEQFF
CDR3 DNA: TGTGCCAGCAGATTCTCCCCTACGATTAGTTCCTACAATGAGCAGTTCTTC

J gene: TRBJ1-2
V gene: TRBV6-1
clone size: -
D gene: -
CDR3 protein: CASSGHGAPNYGYTF
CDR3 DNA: TGTGCCAGCAGTGGCCACGGAGCGCCTAACTATGGCTACACCTTC

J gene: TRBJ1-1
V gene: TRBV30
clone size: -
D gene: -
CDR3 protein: CAWGRGLDGTEAFF
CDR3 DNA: TGTGCCTGGGGCCGCGGGCTGGACGGCACTGAAGCTTTCTTT

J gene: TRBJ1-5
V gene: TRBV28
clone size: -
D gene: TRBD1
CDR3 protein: CATDRGMGNQPQHF
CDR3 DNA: TGTGCCACCGACAGGGGGATGGGCAATCAGCCCCAGCATTTT

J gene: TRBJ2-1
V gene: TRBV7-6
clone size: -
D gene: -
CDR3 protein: CASSTWTLDNEQFF
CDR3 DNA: TGTGCCAGCAGCACTTGGACACTCGACAATGAGCAGTTCTTC

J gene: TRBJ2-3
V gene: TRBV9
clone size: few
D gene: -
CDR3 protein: CASSVGSEGQYF
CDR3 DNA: TGTGCCAGCAGCGTAGGGTCGGAGGGACAGTATTTT

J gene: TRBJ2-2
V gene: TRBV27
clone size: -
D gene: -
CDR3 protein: CASSFSAGRTGELFF
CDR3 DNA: TGTGCCAGCAGTTTTTCGGCGGGGCGGACCGGGGAGCTGTTTTTT

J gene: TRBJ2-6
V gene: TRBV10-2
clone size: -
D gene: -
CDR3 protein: CASSESILISGANVLTF
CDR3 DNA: TGCGCCAGCAGTGAGTCTATACTAATCTCTGGGGCCAACGTCCTGACTTTC

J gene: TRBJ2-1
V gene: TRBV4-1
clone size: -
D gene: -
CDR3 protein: CASSQVDIVSYNEQFF
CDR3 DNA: TGCGCCAGCAGCCAAGTCGACATCGTATCCTACAATGAGCAGTTCTTC

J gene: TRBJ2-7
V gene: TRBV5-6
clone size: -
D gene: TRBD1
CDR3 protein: CASSLGGSRGRFYEQYF
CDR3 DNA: TGTGCCAGCAGCTTGGGGGGGTCCAGGGGGCGGTTTTACGAGCAGTACTTC

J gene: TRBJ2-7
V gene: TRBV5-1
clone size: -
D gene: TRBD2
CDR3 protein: CASSAGGLAGHPSPYEQYF
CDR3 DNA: TGCGCCAGCAGCGCTGGAGGGCTAGCGGGACACCCTAGCCCCTACGAGCAGTACTTC

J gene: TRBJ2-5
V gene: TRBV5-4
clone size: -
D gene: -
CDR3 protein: CASSPSRTAGVETQYF
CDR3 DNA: TGTGCCAGCAGCCCGAGTCGGACAGCCGGGGTTGAGACCCAGTACTTC

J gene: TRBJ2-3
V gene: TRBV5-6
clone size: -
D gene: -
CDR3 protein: CASSLSQASRHF
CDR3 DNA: TGTGCCAGCAGCTTGAGCCAGGCAAGTAGACACTTT

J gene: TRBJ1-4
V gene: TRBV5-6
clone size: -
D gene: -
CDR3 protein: CASSLIGNNEKLFF
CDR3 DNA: TGTGCCAGCAGCTTGATCGGTAATAATGAAAAACTGTTTTTT

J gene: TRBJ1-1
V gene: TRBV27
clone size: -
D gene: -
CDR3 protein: CASSLWGETTEAFF
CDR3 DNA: TGTGCCAGCAGTTTATGGGGGGAGACCACTGAAGCTTTCTTT

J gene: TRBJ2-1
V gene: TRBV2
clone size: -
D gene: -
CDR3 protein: CASRGGTPGGQFF
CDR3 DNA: TGTGCCAGCAGAGGAGGGACTCCCGGGGGGCAGTTCTTC

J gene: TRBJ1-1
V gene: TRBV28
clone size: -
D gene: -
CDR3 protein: CASTGHGGPNTEAFF
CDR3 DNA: TGTGCCAGCACCGGCCACGGAGGACCGAACACTGAAGCTTTCTTT

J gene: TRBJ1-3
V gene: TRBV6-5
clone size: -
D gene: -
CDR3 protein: CASSYGGASGNTIYF
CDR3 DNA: TGTGCCAGCAGTTACGGGGGGGCCTCTGGAAACACCATATATTTT

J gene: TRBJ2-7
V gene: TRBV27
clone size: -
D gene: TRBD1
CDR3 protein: CASSPDRGLREQYF
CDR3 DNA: TGTGCCAGCAGTCCGGACAGGGGGCTCCGAGAGCAGTACTTC

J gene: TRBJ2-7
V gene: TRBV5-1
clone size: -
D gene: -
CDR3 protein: CASTLLGGTVRHEQYF
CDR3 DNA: TGCGCCAGCACCTTGTTAGGCGGGACAGTTAGGCACGAGCAGTACTTC

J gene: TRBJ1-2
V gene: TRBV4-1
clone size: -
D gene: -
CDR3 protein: CASSQVQGNGYTF
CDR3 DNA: TGCGCCAGCAGCCAAGTTCAGGGAAACGGCTACACCTTC

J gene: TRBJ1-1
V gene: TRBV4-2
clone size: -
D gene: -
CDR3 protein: CASSQDGGRGDTEAFF
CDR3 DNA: TGTGCCAGCAGCCAAGATGGAGGGCGCGGGGACACTGAAGCTTTCTTT